The 16 T cell receptor beta chains in this list originate from one sample, sequenced in a study of tissue T cells after allogeneic stem cell transplantation. The assay was immunoSEQ multiplex PCR, and TCRdb's table has in-frame clones only and misses some. Here the sample spans under 2,000 clones, 76% being singletons. The sequencing used colon tissue, collected at autopsy. The source of these receptors is a male patient aged 35 to 69 with steroid-refractory graft-versus-host disease after an allogeneic stem cell transplant. Some T cells may trace back to the graft donor.

The chain uses TRBV19 and TRBJ1-5; D is unresolved. CDR3 length: 12 residues. Germline V gene data show CDR1 as LNHDA and CDR2 as SQIVND (reference sequence). With 5 bases removed from V and 6 bases from J, the gap between germline ends came to 8 bases. CDR3 sequence: CASSLQFQPQHF. The CDR3 DNA reads as TGTGCCAGTAGTCTTCAATTTCAGCCCCAGCATTTT.

The chain is built from TRBV15 and TRBJ1-4; D ambiguous. V lost 0 bases to trimming and J lost 5 bases, with 4 bases between them. This CDR3 contains 13 residues. Germline loops: CDR1 LNHNV, CDR2 YYDKDF (reference sequence). As DNA, the CDR3 is TGTGCCACCAGCAGAGAACACAATGAAAAACTGTTTTTT. This encodes CATSREHNEKLFF.

The chain combines TRBV5-1 with TRBJ1-5, with D unclear. The germline CDR1 and CDR2 sequences are SGHRS and YFSETQ. Trimming took off 0 bases at V and 3 bases at J, with 10 bases between the two ends. The CDR3 is made up of 15 amino acids. The CDR3 protein is CASSLGESANQPQHF. For the CDR3, the DNA is TGCGCCAGCAGCTTGGGAGAGTCGGCCAATCAGCCCCAGCATTTT. The whole variable domain, filled in from reference TRBV5-1 and TRBJ1-5, reads KAGVTQTPRYLIKTRGQQVTLSCSPISGHRSVSWYQQTPGQGLQFLFEYFSETQRNKGNFPGRFSGRQFSNSRSEMNVSTLELGDSALYLCASSLGESANQPQHFGDGTRLSIL.

The chain links TRBV5-1 to TRBJ2-2; either TRBD1 or TRBD2 may fit D (5 bases each). The germline gives CDR1 SGHRS, CDR2 YFSETQ. This CDR3 has 17 residues. The germline V and J ends were trimmed by 4 bases and 0 bases, with 16 bases remaining between them. The CDR3 coding sequence is TGCGCCAGCAGCCTTGGGGGTCAGGGAGCGAACACCGGGGAGCTGTTTTTT. Translation gives CASSLGGQGANTGELFF.

To note about this clone: In the same sample, other DNA sequences code for this CDR3. The gene calls are TRBV7-2 and TRBJ2-1; 9 bases fit TRBD2. There are 15 residues in the CDR3. Unmatched junction bases numbered 4, after V lost 5 bases and J lost 2 bases. Germline V gives CDR1 SGHTA, CDR2 FQGNSA. CDR3 region: CASSLTSGPYNEQFF. The CDR3 nucleotides are TGTGCCAGCAGCCTGACTAGCGGTCCCTACAATGAGCAGTTCTTC.

This sequence joins TRBV6-1 and TRBJ1-3; weak D call: TRBD1 (5 bases). The V end lost 4 bases, the J end lost 0 bases, and 16 bases lay between the germline ends. The V gene's germline CDR1 is MNHNS and CDR2 SASEGT. The CDR3 covers 17 residues. The CDR3 reads CASSVNTGDSSGNTIYF. The DNA for the CDR3 is TGTGCCAGCAGTGTGAATACGGGGGACTCCTCTGGAAACACCATATATTTT.

This chain uses TRBV5-8 with TRBJ2-7, with unresolved D. V lost 1 base and J lost 2, with 10 bases in between. The germline V gene encodes CDR1 SGHTS and CDR2 YDEGEE. The CDR3 covers 14 residues. CDR3 in amino acids: CASSLNTATYEQYF. The DNA for the CDR3 is TGTGCCAGCAGCTTGAATACCGCTACCTACGAGCAGTACTTC.

The chain combines TRBV9 with TRBJ2-2; a weak D match, TRBD2 (6 bases). The V gene lost 3 bases and the J gene lost 0 bases, with 9 bases spanning the gap. CDR3 size: 15 residues. In germline, CDR1 is SGDLS, CDR2 YYNGEE. In nucleotides, the CDR3 is TGTGCCAGCAGCGCCCGGGACTCGAACACCGGGGAGCTGTTTTTT. This encodes CASSARDSNTGELFF.

The chain links TRBV7-9 to TRBJ2-7, with a weak D call TRBD1 (6 bases). Between the trimmed V and J ends, which lost 5 bases and 1 base, there was a span of 12 bases. The V gene's germline CDR1 is SEHNR and CDR2 FQNEAQ (reference sequence). This CDR3 contains 14 residues. In DNA, the CDR3 is TGTGCCAGCAGCCCAAGGACAGTGTCCTACGAGCAGTACTTC. It yields the protein CASSPRTVSYEQYF.

The V and J genes are TRBV28 and TRBJ1-2; TRBD1 matches 9 bases. The CDR3 spans 14 residues. Germline CDR1 and CDR2: MDHEN and SYDVKM. The J segment lost 8 bases and the V segment lost 4 bases, leaving 8 bases of the junction unmatched. DNA of the CDR3: TGTGCCAGCAGTTCATCTTGGACAGGGGAGGGCTACACCTTC. Encoded protein: CASSSSWTGEGYTF.

This chain connects TRBV2 to TRBJ1-6; D is unresolved. Germline CDR1 SNHLY, CDR2 FYNNEI. This CDR3 has 13 residues. The V and J ends lost 6 bases and 8 bases respectively, with 11 bases between them. The CDR3 nucleotides are TGTGCCAGCAGGGCGTCTCCCCATTCACCCCTCCACTTT. It translates to CASRASPHSPLHF.

This clone was found a few times. DNA of the CDR3: TGTGCCAGCAGTGAGCGGGGGGGCACAGATACGCAGTATTTT. Translation: CASSERGGTDTQYF. V gene TRBV2 combines with J gene TRBJ2-3; TRBD2 matches 8 bases. Unmatched junction bases numbered 0, after V lost 3 bases and J lost 1 base. There are 14 residues in the CDR3. Germline V gene lookup returns CDR1 SNHLY and CDR2 FYNNEI.

The V gene is TRBV5-1, the J gene TRBJ1-6; tentatively, D is TRBD1 (6 bases). The CDR3 sequence is 13 residues long. Trimming took 0 bases from V and 8 from J, leaving 6 bases between them. CDR1 SGHRS and CDR2 YFSETQ come from the germline V gene. The chain's CDR3 is CASSLDRDSPLHF. In nucleotides, the CDR3 is TGCGCCAGCAGCTTGGACAGGGATTCACCCCTCCACTTT.

The chain links TRBV3-1 (or the pseudogene TRBV3-2) to TRBJ2-3, with TRBD2 matching over 10 bases. Germline-derived CDR1 and CDR2 are LGHDT and YNNKEL (reference sequence). The CDR3 sequence is 14 residues long. V shed 10 bases and J 5 bases; nucleotides not matched to a gene: 9. The CDR3 sequence is CATRTSGGEDTQYF. The DNA of the CDR3 is TGTGCCACCAGGACTAGCGGCGGGGAAGATACGCAGTATTTT.

This clone has only a few counts. V gene TRBV12-2 combines with J gene TRBJ2-1; TRBD2 is the table's D call, not checked against the DNA. TRBV12-2 is labeled a pseudogene. CDR3 size: 14 residues. The CDR3 sequence is CASRFSSALNEQFF. The CDR3 nucleotides are TGTGCAAGTCGATTTAGTAGTGCGCTCAATGAGCAGTTCTTC.

This clone was observed once. The chain combines TRBV28 with TRBJ2-4, with D unclear. CDR1 is MDHEN, CDR2 SYDVKM, per germline. V was cut by 6 bases and J by 13 bases, with 10 bases left in between. The CDR3 spans 10 residues. CDR3 loop: CASSSVVQYF. Here the CDR3 DNA reads TGTGCCAGCAGCTCCGTTGTACAGTACTTC.